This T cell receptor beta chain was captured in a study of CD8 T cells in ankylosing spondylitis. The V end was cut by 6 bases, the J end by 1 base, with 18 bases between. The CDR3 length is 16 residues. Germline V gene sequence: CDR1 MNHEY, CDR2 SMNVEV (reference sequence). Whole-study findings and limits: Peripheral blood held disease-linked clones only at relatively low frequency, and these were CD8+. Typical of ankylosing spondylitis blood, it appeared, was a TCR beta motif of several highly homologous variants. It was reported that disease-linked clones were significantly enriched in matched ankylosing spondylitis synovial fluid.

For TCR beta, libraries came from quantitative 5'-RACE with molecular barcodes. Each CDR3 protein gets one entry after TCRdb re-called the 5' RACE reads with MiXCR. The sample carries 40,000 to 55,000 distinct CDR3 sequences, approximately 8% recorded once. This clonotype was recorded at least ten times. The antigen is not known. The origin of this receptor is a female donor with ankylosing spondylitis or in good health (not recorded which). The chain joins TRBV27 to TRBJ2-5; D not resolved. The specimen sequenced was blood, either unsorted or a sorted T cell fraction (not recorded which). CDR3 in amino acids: CASSQLFTSGQETQYF. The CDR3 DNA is TGTGCCAGCAGCCAGCTTTTCACGTCGGGCCAAGAGACCCAGTACTTC.